This TCR beta chain stems from a study of regulatory dendritic cells for organ transplantation. Findings and caveats of the study: Memory T cells were less diverse than naive, with memory CD8+ most oligoclonal. Regulatory dendritic cells appeared to expand memory CD8+ clones less than mature ones.

Germline CDR1 reads SGHRS; CDR2 reads YFSETQ. The CDR3 has 15 residues. V lost 4 bases and J lost 7; bases outside the gene matches: 10. Note on this clone: Its target is not known.

Sorted T cells were CFSE-labeled and cultured 5 days with allogeneic regulatory or mature dendritic cells at 1:10. FACS sorted CD4+ or CD8+ T cells into CD45RA+ naive and CD45RO+ memory. Clones were sequenced by immunoSEQ multiplex PCR, and TCRdb holds only the in-frame ones, with some missing. The sample has about 5,400 clones, roughly 79% seen once. Sample: memory CD8+ T cells from blood cultured with regulatory dendritic cells. Subset meaning: CD45RO+ memory T cells. The TCR comes from a human donor in good health. The chain has TRBV5-1 and TRBJ2-1; 8 positions match TRBD2. Here the CDR3 reads CASSQVGGGQNEQFF. The DNA for the CDR3 is TGCGCCAGCAGCCAAGTGGGCGGGGGGCAAAATGAGCAGTTCTTC. The full variable domain, with the rest looked up from reference TRBV5-1 and TRBJ2-1, is KAGVTQTPRYLIKTRGQQVTLSCSPISGHRSVSWYQQTPGQGLQFLFEYFSETQRNKGNFPGRFSGRQFSNSRSEMNVSTLELGDSALYLCASSQVGGGQNEQFFGPGTRLTVL.